One T cell receptor beta chain is described in this entry. Trimming took off 3 bases at V and 2 bases at J, with 14 bases between the two ends. CDR3 length: 16 amino acids. The data derive from a study of blood T cells in healthy people across ages. Together with a sample-barcoded 5' primer, a J-beta primer mix was included in a second PCR lasting roughly 7 to 11 cycles. Each CDR3 protein is one row after TCRdb ran MiXCR on the 5' RACE reads. The sample has some 890,000 distinct CDR3 sequences; about 28% are singletons. This sample also appeared in a second study, on T cells of mothers and their children.

This TCR was recovered from a middle-aged woman in good health. The V and J genes are TRBV12-3 or TRBV12-4 and TRBJ2-1, with TRBD1 as a possible D gene (7 bases). Material: blood. CDR3 nucleotide sequence: TGTGCCAGCAGTTTTATGGCGGGACAGCCCTACAATGAGCAGTTCTTC. This codes for CASSFMAGQPYNEQFF.